This TCR beta chain stems from a study of CD8 T cells in ankylosing spondylitis. MiXCR was run by TCRdb on the 5' RACE reads, yielding one entry per CDR3 protein. The table records about 30,000 distinct CDR3 sequences, 5.3% of them present only once. This clonotype has ten or more counts. Germline-derived CDR1 and CDR2 are SGDLS and YYNGEE. Trimming at V came to 3 bases and at J to 6 bases, leaving 5 bases not matched to a gene. There are 15 residues in the CDR3. Sequenced: blood, either unsorted or a sorted T cell fraction (not recorded which). The sequence was obtained from a female donor with ankylosing spondylitis or in good health (not recorded which). The chain is built from TRBV9 and TRBJ2-1, with 11 bases identical to TRBD1. The CDR3 coding sequence is TGTGCCAGCAGCGCCGGGACAGGGGGAGGCAATGAGCAGTTCTTC. This gives the protein CASSAGTGGGNEQFF.